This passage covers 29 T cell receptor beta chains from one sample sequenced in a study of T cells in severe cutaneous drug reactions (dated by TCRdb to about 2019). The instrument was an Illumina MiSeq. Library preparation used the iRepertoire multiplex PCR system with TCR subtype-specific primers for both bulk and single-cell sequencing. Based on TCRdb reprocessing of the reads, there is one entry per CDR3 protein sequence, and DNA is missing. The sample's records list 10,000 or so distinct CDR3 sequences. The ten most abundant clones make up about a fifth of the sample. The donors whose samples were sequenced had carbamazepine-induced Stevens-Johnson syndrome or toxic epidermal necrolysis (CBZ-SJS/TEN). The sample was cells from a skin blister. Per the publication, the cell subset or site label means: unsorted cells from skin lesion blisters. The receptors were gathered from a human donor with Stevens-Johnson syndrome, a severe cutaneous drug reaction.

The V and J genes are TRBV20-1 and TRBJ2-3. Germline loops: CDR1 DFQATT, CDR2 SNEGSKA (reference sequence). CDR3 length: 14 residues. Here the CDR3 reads CSASMEAIDDTQYF.

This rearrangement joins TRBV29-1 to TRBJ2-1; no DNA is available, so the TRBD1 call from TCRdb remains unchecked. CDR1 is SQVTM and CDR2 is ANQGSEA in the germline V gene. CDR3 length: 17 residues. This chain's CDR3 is CSAVGQGKGYNMNEQFF.

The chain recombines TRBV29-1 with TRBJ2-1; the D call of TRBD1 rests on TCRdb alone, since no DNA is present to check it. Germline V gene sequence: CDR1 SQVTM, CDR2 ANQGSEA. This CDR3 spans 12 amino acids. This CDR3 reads CSVEVLDRVLFF.

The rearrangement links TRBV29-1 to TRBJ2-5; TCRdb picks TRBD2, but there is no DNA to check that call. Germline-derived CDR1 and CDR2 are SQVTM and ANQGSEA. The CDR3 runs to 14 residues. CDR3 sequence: CSAAPPSGIETQYF.

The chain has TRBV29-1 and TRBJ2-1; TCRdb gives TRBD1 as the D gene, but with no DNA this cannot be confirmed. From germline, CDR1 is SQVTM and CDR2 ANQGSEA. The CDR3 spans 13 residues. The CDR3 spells CSVYGHLYNEQFF.

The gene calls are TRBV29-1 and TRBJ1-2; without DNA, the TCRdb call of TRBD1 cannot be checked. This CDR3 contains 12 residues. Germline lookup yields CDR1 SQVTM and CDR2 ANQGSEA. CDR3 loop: CSAGTGLGGYTF.

CDR3 sequence: CSARDFGGGANYEQYF. The J gene is TRBJ2-7, the V gene TRBV20-1; the TCRdb call, TRBD2, lacks DNA for checking. The CDR3 contains 16 residues. Germline assignment: CDR1 DFQATT and CDR2 SNEGSKA (reference sequence).

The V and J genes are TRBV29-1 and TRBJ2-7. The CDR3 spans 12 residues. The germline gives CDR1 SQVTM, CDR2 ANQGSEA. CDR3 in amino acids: CSVETGLYEQYF.

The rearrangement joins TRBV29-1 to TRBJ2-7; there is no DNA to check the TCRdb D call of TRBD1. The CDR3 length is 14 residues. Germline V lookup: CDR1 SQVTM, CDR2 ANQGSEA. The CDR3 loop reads CSVEGGKGSYEQYF.

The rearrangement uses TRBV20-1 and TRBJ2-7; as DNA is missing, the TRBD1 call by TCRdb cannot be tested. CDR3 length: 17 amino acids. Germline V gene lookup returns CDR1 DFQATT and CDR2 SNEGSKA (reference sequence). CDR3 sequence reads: CSARDPFLAGVSYEQYF.

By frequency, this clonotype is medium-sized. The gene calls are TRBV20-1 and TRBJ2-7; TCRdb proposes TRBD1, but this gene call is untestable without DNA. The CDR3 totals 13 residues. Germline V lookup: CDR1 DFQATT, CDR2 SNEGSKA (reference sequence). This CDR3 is CSAKTGYSYEQYF.

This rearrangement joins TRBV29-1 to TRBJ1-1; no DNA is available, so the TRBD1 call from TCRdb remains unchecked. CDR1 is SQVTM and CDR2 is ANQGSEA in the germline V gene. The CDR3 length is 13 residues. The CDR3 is CSVASGVAKGAFF.

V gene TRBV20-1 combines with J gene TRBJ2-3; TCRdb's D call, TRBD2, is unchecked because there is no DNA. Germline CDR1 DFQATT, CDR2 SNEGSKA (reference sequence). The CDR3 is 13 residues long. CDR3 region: CSAPRQGPDTQYF.

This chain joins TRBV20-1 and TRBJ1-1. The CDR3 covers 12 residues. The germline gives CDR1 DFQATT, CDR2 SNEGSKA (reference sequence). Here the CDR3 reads CSARDLGPEAFF.

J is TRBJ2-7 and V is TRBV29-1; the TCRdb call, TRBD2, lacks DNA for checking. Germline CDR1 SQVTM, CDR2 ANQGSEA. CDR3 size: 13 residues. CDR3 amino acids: CSVGVGPRDEQYF.

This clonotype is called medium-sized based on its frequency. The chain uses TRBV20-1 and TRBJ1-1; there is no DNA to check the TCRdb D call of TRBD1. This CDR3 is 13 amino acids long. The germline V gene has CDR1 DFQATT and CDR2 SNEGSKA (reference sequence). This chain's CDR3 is CSAQGGGDTEAFF.

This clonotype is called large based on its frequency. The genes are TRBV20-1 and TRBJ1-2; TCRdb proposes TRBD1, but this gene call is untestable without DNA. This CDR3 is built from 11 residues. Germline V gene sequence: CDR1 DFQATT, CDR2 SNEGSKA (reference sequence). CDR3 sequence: CSAAQGLGYTF.

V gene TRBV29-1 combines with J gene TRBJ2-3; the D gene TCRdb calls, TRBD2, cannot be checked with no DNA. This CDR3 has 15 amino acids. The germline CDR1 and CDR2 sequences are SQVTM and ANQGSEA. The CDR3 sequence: CSAEKGREFADTQYF.

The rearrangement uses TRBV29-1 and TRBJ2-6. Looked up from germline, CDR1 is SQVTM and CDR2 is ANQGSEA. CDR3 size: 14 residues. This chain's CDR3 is CSALSSSGANVLTF.

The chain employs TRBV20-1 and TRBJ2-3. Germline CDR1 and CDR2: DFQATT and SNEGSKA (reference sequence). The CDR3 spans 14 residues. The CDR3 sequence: CSAWYSTSASTQYF.

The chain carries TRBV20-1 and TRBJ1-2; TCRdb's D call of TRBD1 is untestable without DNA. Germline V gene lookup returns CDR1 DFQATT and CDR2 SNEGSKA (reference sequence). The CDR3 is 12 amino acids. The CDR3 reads CSARVRVGGYTF.

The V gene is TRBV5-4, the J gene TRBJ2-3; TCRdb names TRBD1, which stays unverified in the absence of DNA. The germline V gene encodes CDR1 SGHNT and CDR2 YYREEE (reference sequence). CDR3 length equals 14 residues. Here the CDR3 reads CASSFFRDADTQYF.

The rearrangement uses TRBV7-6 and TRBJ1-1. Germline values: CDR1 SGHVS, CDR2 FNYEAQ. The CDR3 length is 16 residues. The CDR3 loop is CASSRRVLAVNTEAFF.

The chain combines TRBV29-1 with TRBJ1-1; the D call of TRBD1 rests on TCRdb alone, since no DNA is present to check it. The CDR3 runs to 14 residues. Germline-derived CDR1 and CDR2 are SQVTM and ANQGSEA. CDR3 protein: CSVGGTGSFTEAFF.

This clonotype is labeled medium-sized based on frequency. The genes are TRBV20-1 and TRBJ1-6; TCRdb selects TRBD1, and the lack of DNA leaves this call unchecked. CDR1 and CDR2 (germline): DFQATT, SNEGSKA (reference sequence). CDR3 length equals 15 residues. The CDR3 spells CSAREPGQGNSPLHF.

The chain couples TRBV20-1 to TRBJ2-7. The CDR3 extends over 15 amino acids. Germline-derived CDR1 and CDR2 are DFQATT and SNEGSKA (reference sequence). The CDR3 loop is CSARDPLAGTYEQYF.

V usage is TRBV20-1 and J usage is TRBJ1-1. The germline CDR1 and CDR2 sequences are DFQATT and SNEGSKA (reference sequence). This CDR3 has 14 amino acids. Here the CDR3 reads CSARDRRGNTEAFF.

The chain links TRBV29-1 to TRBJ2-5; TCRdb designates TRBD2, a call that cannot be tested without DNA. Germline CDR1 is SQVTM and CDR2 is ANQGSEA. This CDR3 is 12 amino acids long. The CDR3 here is CSVARGQETQYF.

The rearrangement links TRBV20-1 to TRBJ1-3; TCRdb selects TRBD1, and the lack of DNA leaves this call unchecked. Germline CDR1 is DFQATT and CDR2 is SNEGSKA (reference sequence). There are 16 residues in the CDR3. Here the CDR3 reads CSARVPGQPLGNTIYF.